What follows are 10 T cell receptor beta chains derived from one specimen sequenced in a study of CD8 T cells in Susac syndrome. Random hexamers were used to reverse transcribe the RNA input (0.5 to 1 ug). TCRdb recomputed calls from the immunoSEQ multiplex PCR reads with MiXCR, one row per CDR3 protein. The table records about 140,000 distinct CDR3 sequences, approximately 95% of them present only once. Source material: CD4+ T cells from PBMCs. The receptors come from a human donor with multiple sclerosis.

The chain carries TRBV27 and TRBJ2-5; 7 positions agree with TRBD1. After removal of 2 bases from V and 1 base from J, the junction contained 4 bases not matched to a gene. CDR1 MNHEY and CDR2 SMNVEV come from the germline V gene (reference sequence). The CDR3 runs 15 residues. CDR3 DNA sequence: TGTGCCAGCAGTTTAACCGGGACAGCCCAAGAGACCCAGTACTTC. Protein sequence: CASSLTGTAQETQYF.

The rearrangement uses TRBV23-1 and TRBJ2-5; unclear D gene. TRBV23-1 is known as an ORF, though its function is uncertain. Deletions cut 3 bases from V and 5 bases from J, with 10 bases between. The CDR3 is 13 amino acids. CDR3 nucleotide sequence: TGCGCCAGCAGTCACGAGTTATGTGAGACCCAGTACTTC. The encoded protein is CASSHELCETQYF.

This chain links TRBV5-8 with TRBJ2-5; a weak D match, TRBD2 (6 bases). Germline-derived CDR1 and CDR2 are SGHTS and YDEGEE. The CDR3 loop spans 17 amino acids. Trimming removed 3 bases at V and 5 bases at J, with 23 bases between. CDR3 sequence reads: CASSYGAPQTGVETQYF. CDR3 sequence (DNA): TGTGCCAGCAGCTACGGGGCACCCCAGACGGGGGTTGAGACCCAGTACTTC.

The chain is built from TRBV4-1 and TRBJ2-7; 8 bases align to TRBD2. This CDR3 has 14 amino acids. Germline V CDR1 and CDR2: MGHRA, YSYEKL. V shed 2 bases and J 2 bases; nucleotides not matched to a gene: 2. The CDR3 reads CASSQPGLAYEQYF. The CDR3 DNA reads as TGCGCCAGCAGCCAACCGGGACTAGCCTACGAGCAGTACTTC.

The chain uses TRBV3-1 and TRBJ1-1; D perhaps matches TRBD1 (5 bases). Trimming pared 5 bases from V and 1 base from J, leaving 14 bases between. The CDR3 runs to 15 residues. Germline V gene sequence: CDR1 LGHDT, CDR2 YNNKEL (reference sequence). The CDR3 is CASSSWGGENTEAFF. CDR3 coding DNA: TGTGCCAGCAGCTCCTGGGGCGGGGAGAACACTGAAGCTTTCTTT.

The CDR3 sequence: CSAPGDSGNEQYF. Written as DNA, the CDR3 is TGCAGTGCTCCGGGGGATAGCGGCAATGAGCAGTATTTT. This rearrangement joins TRBV20-1 to TRBJ2-3; the D gene is possibly TRBD2 (6 bases). Trimming took 5 bases from V and 11 from J, leaving 20 bases between them. Germline values: CDR1 DFQATT, CDR2 SNEGSKA (reference sequence). The CDR3 runs 13 residues.

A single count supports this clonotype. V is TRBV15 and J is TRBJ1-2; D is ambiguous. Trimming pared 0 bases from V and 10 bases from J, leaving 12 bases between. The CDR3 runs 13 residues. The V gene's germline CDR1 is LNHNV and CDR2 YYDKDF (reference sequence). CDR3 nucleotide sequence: TGTGCCACCAGCAGAGATTTAGCAGGCCTCTACACCTTC. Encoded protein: CATSRDLAGLYTF.

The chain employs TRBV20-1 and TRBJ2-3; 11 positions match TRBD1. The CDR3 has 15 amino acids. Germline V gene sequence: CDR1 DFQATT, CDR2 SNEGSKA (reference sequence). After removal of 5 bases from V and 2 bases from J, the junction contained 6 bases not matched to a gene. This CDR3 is CSAPAGQGATDTQYF. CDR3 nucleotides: TGCAGTGCTCCTGCCGGACAGGGGGCCACAGATACGCAGTATTTT.

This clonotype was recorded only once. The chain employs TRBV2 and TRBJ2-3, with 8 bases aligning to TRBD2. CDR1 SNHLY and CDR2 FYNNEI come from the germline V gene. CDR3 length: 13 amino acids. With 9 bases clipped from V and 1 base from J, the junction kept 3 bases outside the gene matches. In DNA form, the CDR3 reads TGTGCCAGAACGGGAGGGGGCACAGATACGCAGTATTTT. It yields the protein CARTGGGTDTQYF.

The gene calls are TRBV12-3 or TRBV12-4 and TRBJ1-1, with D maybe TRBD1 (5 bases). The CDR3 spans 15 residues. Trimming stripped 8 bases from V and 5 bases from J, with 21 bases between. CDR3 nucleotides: TGTGCCAGCCCAATGGGGAACCGGAGGGGAACTGAAGCTTTCTTT. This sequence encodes CASPMGNRRGTEAFF.